This T cell receptor beta chain was recorded in a study of T cell responses to AZD1222 COVID-19 vaccine. Sequenced by immunoSEQ multiplex PCR; TCRdb stores in-frame clones only, minus some. The profile covers about 94,000 clones, with approximately 81% appearing a single time and over 3.5% taken by the ten largest. V lost 2 bases and J lost 6, with 11 bases in between. The CDR3 has 14 amino acids. CDR1 is LNHDA, CDR2 SQIVND, per germline (reference sequence). The material sequenced was peripheral blood, taken 28 days after the second AZD1222 dose. This sequence was found in an adult who received the AZD1222 COVID-19 vaccine. The chain uses TRBV19 and TRBJ2-1; D gene uncertain. The CDR3 nucleotides are TGTGCCAGTAGTATACTAGGTACGGTCAATGAGCAGTTCTTC. Amino acid sequence: CASSILGTVNEQFF.